These T cell receptor beta chains were read from a single sample in a study of T cell responses to AZD1222 COVID-19 vaccine. Clones were sequenced by immunoSEQ multiplex PCR, and TCRdb holds only the in-frame ones, with some missing. The sample lists 150,000 or so clones, around 90% occurring once. The sample in question was peripheral blood, obtained on day 0 of MenACWY control vaccination. The receptor source for this set is an adult in good health. The CDR3 runs from the conserved cysteine through the conserved F or W. D genes are given only for firm matches. Clone size, where shown, is once, few, many, or a class for clones that have expanded.

j_call v_call clone_size d_call cdr3_nt cdr3_aa
TRBJ1-6 TRBV2 . . TGTGCCAGCAGTGAATCCTATATTAGGGGTCGGGATTCACCCCTCCACTTT CASSESYIRGRDSPLHF
TRBJ2-1 TRBV2 . . TGTGCCAGCAGGGAGAATAGCGGAGCGGACAATGAGCAGTTCTTC CASRENSGADNEQFF
TRBJ2-2 TRBV19 . TRBD1 TGTGCCAGTAGTATTGGACAGGTGCCCGCCGGGGAGCTGTTTTTT CASSIGQVPAGELFF
TRBJ1-2 TRBV19 . TRBD1 TGTGCCAGTGCGGGGACAGGGGGCCCCGGGTATGGCTACACCTTC CASAGTGGPGYGYTF
TRBJ1-1 TRBV15 . . TGTGCCACCCGACAGCTCATGAACACTGAAGCTTTCTTT CATRQLMNTEAFF
TRBJ1-1 TRBV29-1 . . TGCAGCGCTACAGTCTTTGAAGCTTTCTTT CSATVFEAFF
TRBJ1-5 TRBV19 . . TGTGCCAGTAGTAGCGTGGGATTGAGCAATCAGCCCCAGCATTTT CASSSVGLSNQPQHF
TRBJ2-7 TRBV6-5 . . TGTGCCAGCAGTCCCCGGGACTGGTCCTACGAGCAGTACTTC CASSPRDWSYEQYF
TRBJ2-3 TRBV3-1/TRBV3-2 . TRBD2 TGTGCCAGCAGCCGGACTAGCGGGAGGTTTTTGAATACAGATACGCAGTATTTT CASSRTSGRFLNTDTQYF
TRBJ1-5 TRBV18 . . TGTGCCAGCTCTCCGGGTGGGCAGCCCCAGCATTTT CASSPGGQPQHF
TRBJ2-7 TRBV5-1 . TRBD1 TGCGCCAGCAGCTCCCAAACGACAGGGGTCGAGCAGTACTTC CASSSQTTGVEQYF
TRBJ2-6 TRBV5-4 . . TGTGCCAGCAGCCTCGACAGGCTCTCTGGGGCCAACGTCCTGACTTTC CASSLDRLSGANVLTF
TRBJ2-7 TRBV3-1/TRBV3-2 . . TGTGCCAGCAGCCAAGACCGACTAACCGACTCCTACGAGCAGTACTTC CASSQDRLTDSYEQYF
TRBJ1-1 TRBV27 . . TGTGCCAGCAGTTTTATGGCGGAGGGCATGAACACTGAAGCTTTCTTT CASSFMAEGMNTEAFF
TRBJ1-1 TRBV12-3/TRBV12-4 once . TGTGCCAGCAGTTTAATGGGCACTGAAGCTTTCTTT CASSLMGTEAFF
TRBJ2-7 TRBV28 . . TGTGCCAGCAGTTCTACGCGGGACTTATCCTACGAGCAGTACTTC CASSSTRDLSYEQYF
TRBJ1-3 TRBV6-1 few . TGTGCCAGCAGTGAAGCTGGGGAGGGGGAGGACACCATATATTTT CASSEAGEGEDTIYF
TRBJ1-1 TRBV11-2 . . TGTGCCAGCAGCTTAGATTGGGCGTTGATGAACACTGAAGCTTTCTTT CASSLDWALMNTEAFF
TRBJ2-7 TRBV5-1 . TRBD1 TGCGCCAGCAGCGGGGGACAGGGTAGACACGAGCAGTACTTC CASSGGQGRHEQYF
TRBJ2-1 TRBV5-1 once . TGCGCCAGCAGCTTGCGGGAGTACAATGAGCAGTTCTTC CASSLREYNEQFF
TRBJ2-3 TRBV7-7 once TRBD2 TGTGCCAGCAGCGTTCTAGCGCGGGCACCGGGCCTAGCGGGAACGCACACAGATACGCAGTATTTT CASSVLARAPGLAGTHTDTQYF
TRBJ2-7 TRBV1 . . TGCACCAGCAGCCCCCCTCAAGGTTCACCCTACGAGCAGTACTTC CTSSPPQGSPYEQYF
TRBJ2-2 TRBV3-1/TRBV3-2 . . TGTGCCAGCAGCCCGCTGGGGCCCGGCGGGGAGCTGTTTTTT CASSPLGPGGELFF
TRBJ1-5 TRBV18 . . TGTGCCAGCTCTCCGAGACGGGGGGGACAGCATTTT CASSPRRGGQHF
TRBJ2-7 TRBV19 once . TGTGCCAGCTCGGGGGGTCGTCAGGGGTACGACGAGCAGTACTTC CASSGGRQGYDEQYF
TRBJ1-5 TRBV30 once . TGTGCCTGGAGTGTAAGGGGAAAGCCCCAGCATTTT CAWSVRGKPQHF
TRBJ1-2 TRBV29-1 . . TGCAGCGTTGTGAGAGGGCGGTATGGCTACACCTTC CSVVRGRYGYTF
TRBJ1-2 TRBV2 . TRBD1 TGTGCCAGCAGTGAAGCGGGACAGCCCGGTCGGGGCTACACCTTC CASSEAGQPGRGYTF
TRBJ1-1 TRBV5-1 once . TGCGCCAGCAGCATACAGGGCTCGAACACTGAAGCTTTCTTT CASSIQGSNTEAFF
TRBJ1-3 TRBV5-6 . TRBD1 TGTGCCAGCAGCCTTCGGACAGGCCTCTCTGGAAACACCATATATTTT CASSLRTGLSGNTIYF
TRBJ2-3 TRBV5-1 . TRBD2 TGCGCCAGCAGCTTGGACGGGGGGGCAGATACGCAGTATTTT CASSLDGGADTQYF
TRBJ1-2 TRBV19 . TRBD1 TGTGCCAGTAGTATTTGGGGACAGGGGGATGGCTACACCTTC CASSIWGQGDGYTF
TRBJ2-7 TRBV5-8 . . TGTGCCAGCAGCTTGGTTGCCGTCCCCAGCTCCTACGAGCAGTACTTC CASSLVAVPSSYEQYF
TRBJ1-4 TRBV19 . . TGTGCCAGTAGTATACAGCGAGGGTACATCAAGGGGGAAACTAATGAAAAACTGTTTTTT CASSIQRGYIKGETNEKLFF
TRBJ2-2 TRBV7-8 once TRBD1 TGTGCCAGCAGTTCTTCCGGGACAGTGAACACCGGGGAGCTGTTTTTT CASSSSGTVNTGELFF
TRBJ2-3 TRBV9 . . TGTGCCAGCAGCGTAGTGCCACAGCACACAGATACGCAGTATTTT CASSVVPQHTDTQYF
TRBJ1-2 TRBV11-2 . . TGTGCCAGCAGCCCTCCCGGGGTCTGGATTGGCTACACCTTC CASSPPGVWIGYTF
TRBJ1-5 TRBV10-3 . . TGTGCCATCAGTGATGGGTCCCAAGGGCAGCCCCAGCATTTT CAISDGSQGQPQHF
TRBJ1-5 TRBV6-1 . . TGTGCCAGCAGTGAGACGGGCTCTCAGCCCCAGCATTTT CASSETGSQPQHF
TRBJ1-6 TRBV30 . . TGTGCCTGGAGGATTCAGGGGCGTTCACCCCTCCACTTT CAWRIQGRSPLHF
TRBJ2-1 TRBV2 . . TGTGCCAGCAGTGTTACCGGCCCATGGAATGAGCAGTTCTTC CASSVTGPWNEQFF
TRBJ2-7 TRBV19 . TRBD1 TGTGCCAGTAGTAACAACCCGGACAGGGAAACCTACGAGCAGTACTTC CASSNNPDRETYEQYF
TRBJ2-1 TRBV11-2 . . TGTGCCAGCAGTTCCCGATTAGTAGGTAATGAGCAGTTCTTC CASSSRLVGNEQFF
TRBJ1-1 TRBV28 once . TGTGCCAGCAGTCAAAGGCGACAGTACACTGAAGCTTTCTTT CASSQRRQYTEAFF
TRBJ1-2 TRBV6-5 . TRBD1 TGTGCCAGCAGTTACGGGACAGGGGGCTATGGCTACACCTTC CASSYGTGGYGYTF
TRBJ2-7 TRBV29-1 . . TGCAGCGTTGGGGACGTTGGGGGCAAAACCTCCTACGAGCAGTACTTC CSVGDVGGKTSYEQYF